This T cell receptor (beta chain) was captured in a study of early T cells in non-severe SARS-CoV-2 infection (dated by TCRdb to the early 2020s). Looking at the study overall: Because TCR sequencing relied on bulk RNA taken from unsorted whole blood, pairing of alpha and beta chains was not possible.

Set within a cohort of healthcare workers in London, UK, this nested case-control study involved weekly PCR testing of nasopharyngeal swabs along with blood sampling. Between 23 and 31 March 2020, the week of the UK lockdown, healthcare workers were enrolled and then followed up weekly for as long as 16 weeks. This clonotype showed up just a few times. What this receptor recognizes is not known. Within one base of it there is no much larger clone, and no base qualities were kept. The library was made by 5' RACE. The sequencer listed for this sample is NextSeq 500. To correct for sequencing error and PCR bias, the TCR library protocol tagged individual cDNA molecules with unique molecular identifiers. TCR alpha and beta chains were both sequenced, and the abundances of alpha and beta sequences in each sample were closely correlated with each other. Per the authors' processing: Decombinator V4 was used to annotate the V gene, J gene and CDR3 of the TCR sequences. TCRs were defined as expanded if a significant change between any two time points was detected under a Poisson model with p below 0.0001. TCR abundances were normalised to the total number of TCRs sequenced per sample and were expressed as counts per million. MAIT TCRs were defined by TRAV1-2 paired with TRAJ12, TRAJ20 or TRAJ33, and iNKT TCRs by TRAV10 paired with TRAJ18. VDJdb, accessed on 1 November 2021, was searched for TCRs annotated for CMV, EBV and SARS-CoV-2, and TCRs annotated for more than one antigen were excluded. TCRdb passed the public sequencing reads through fastp at Q25 and MiXCR, retaining productive beta sequences. CDR3 protein sequences are deduplicated, and each keeps its most common genes and DNA. The V and J calls reflect TCRdb's pipeline rather than the authors' work. The sample table records 97,000 or so distinct CDR3 sequences; about an eighth of these occur just once. In total, the top ten clones hold 6% to 7% of the sample.

Study-level results and caveats: VDJdb matching was skewed toward anti-spike CD8 responses and likely underestimated virus-specific expansions, missing private and CD4 specificities.

The CDR3 runs 15 amino acids, cysteine and phenylalanine included. Of all the DNA, just the CDR3 is kept, 45 bases in frame from base 1. Sequences MGHDK (CDR1) and SYGVNS (CDR2) are obtained from the germline V gene. Trimming removed 4 bases from V and 4 bases from J, leaving 14 bases between the germline ends. The TCR comes from an adult who was a healthcare worker with PCR-confirmed SARS-CoV-2 infection or an uninfected control (not recorded which). Sequenced sample: whole blood. The chain was built from TRBV25-1 and TRBJ1-3; TRBD1 is a possible D gene, resting on 5 matching bases. The CDR3 loop reads CASSATGTQGNTIYF. Here is the DNA: TGTGCCAGCAGTGCGACCGGGACTCAGGGAAACACCATATATTTT. With all but the CDR3 taken from the reference TRBV25-1 and TRBJ1-3 genes, the full variable domain is: EADIYQTPRYLVIGTGKKITLECSQTMGHDKMYWYQQDPGMELHLIHYSYGVNSTEKGDLSSESTVSRIRTEHFPLTLESARPSHTSQYLCASSATGTQGNTIYFGEGSWLTVV.